This T cell receptor beta chain was captured by sequencing in a study of T cell repertoires in cytomegalovirus infection. The overall study: Carrying CMV and the relevant HLA type showed in public TCR beta signatures.

This clonotype has just one count. Its specificity is unknown. Regarding the study as a whole: HLA-C-restricted CMV-specific TCR beta clonotypes were dominant in the ex vivo response. Carriers of CMV plus the relevant HLA were identified by cumulative public TCR beta family frequency.

Each CDR3 protein gets one entry after TCRdb re-called the reads with MiXCR. The sample comprises about 150,000 distinct CDR3 sequences, about a quarter of which are singletons, and approximately 9.9% rests with the top ten. V shed 1 base and J shed 9 bases, with 19 bases lying between them. The CDR3 is 17 residues long. Germline CDR1 reads MNHEY; CDR2 reads SMNVEV (reference sequence). The TCR sequence derives from a human donor in good health (CMV status not recorded). Some clones in this sample may be carry-over from other donors' samples. The sample taken for sequencing was PBMCs. The chain employs TRBV27 and TRBJ1-6; D unresolved. The CDR3 region is CASSLFTWTDEGSPLHF. As DNA, the CDR3 is TGTGCCAGCAGTTTATTCACTTGGACGGACGAAGGTTCACCCCTCCACTTT.